The TCR beta chain described here comes from a study of T-cell reconstitution after alpha-beta-depleted transplantation in children. Trimming stripped 3 bases from V and 10 bases from J, with 17 bases between. This CDR3 comprises 13 residues. CDR1 GTSNPN and CDR2 SVGIG come from the germline V gene (reference sequence). Researchers prepared the TCRbeta library using unique molecular identifiers, the study reports. MiXCR, run by TCRdb on the PCR reads, gives a single entry per CDR3 protein. Among more than 400,000 distinct CDR3 sequences listed, about an eighth were seen once. The clonotype was recovered from a female patient aged 2 to 10 who had a stem cell transplant for aplastic anemia, so the T cells may come from the graft donor. V is TRBV30 and J is TRBJ2-3; D is perhaps TRBD1 (5 bases). The sample here was PBMCs, mostly from graft donor cells, taken 180 days after TCRalphabeta/CD19-depleted stem cell transplant. CDR3 sequence: CAWRERGPPPQYF. The CDR3 DNA reads TGTGCCTGGAGGGAAAGGGGCCCACCGCCGCAGTATTTT.